Each of the 12 T cell receptor beta chains below was sequenced from the same sample in a study of blood T cell repertoires in COVID-19. Assay: immunoSEQ multiplex PCR; the TCRdb copy retains only in-frame clones and omits some. This table has roughly 280,000 clones, around four fifths appearing once. The specimen was peripheral blood. The receptors originated from a man aged 60 to 75 with acute or convalescent COVID-19.

This clone was seen more than once but under ten times. The chain recombines TRBV6-5 with TRBJ2-1; D gene ambiguous. Looked up from germline, CDR1 is MNHEY and CDR2 is SVGAGI. V was shortened by 2 bases and J by 3 bases, with 8 bases between the two germline ends. The CDR3 spans 14 residues. CDR3 residues: CASSYGRYYNEQFF. In nucleotides, the CDR3 is TGTGCCAGCAGTTACGGTCGGTACTACAATGAGCAGTTCTTC.

This chain joins TRBV3-1 (or the pseudogene TRBV3-2) and TRBJ1-1, with unresolved D. The germline CDR1 and CDR2 sequences are LGHDT and YNNKEL (reference sequence). The V and J ends lost 0 bases and 6 bases respectively, with 17 bases between them. This CDR3 has 16 residues. CDR3: CASSQESGPGGSEAFF. In DNA form, the CDR3 reads TGTGCCAGCAGCCAAGAGTCGGGCCCCGGAGGGTCTGAAGCTTTCTTT.

This chain uses TRBV5-8 with TRBJ2-7; TRBD1 aligns across 8 bases. Germline V CDR1 and CDR2: SGHTS, YDEGEE. The CDR3 is 16 amino acids. The V gene end was trimmed by 2 bases and the J gene end by 2 bases; junction bases not matched to a gene: 9. In nucleotides, the CDR3 is TGTGCCAGCAGCTTCAGGCCGACAGGGGCCCCCTACGAGCAGTACTTC. As protein: CASSFRPTGAPYEQYF.

The gene calls are TRBV6-5 and TRBJ2-7, with TRBD2 identical over 10 bases. Germline CDR1 and CDR2: MNHEY and SVGAGI. V dropped 3 bases and J dropped 3; count of bases not matched to a gene: 2. The CDR3 extends over 14 amino acids. The CDR3 DNA is TGTGCCAGCAGTTATAGCGGGAGGAGCTACGAGCAGTACTTC. Protein: CASSYSGRSYEQYF.

The rearrangement links TRBV6-5 to TRBJ2-1, with a possible D match to TRBD1 (6 bases). Trimming pared 4 bases from V and 8 bases from J, leaving 9 bases between. CDR3 length: 12 residues. Germline CDR1 reads MNHEY; CDR2 reads SVGAGI. Here the CDR3 DNA reads TGTGCCAGCAGTTTACAGGGACATGAGCAGTTCTTC. Residues: CASSLQGHEQFF.

The chain links TRBV28 to TRBJ2-1, with 15 bases that match TRBD2. CDR3 length equals 18 residues. The J segment lost 0 bases and the V segment lost 8 bases, leaving 8 bases of the junction unmatched. CDR1 and CDR2 (germline): MDHEN, SYDVKM. CDR3 sequence (DNA): TGTGCCAGCTTAGGACTAGCGGGAGGGGAGGGCTCCTACAATGAGCAGTTCTTC. It is translated as CASLGLAGGEGSYNEQFF.

This chain's CDR3 is CASSLTGLNTEAFF. The DNA of the CDR3 is TGCGCCAGCAGCCTGACAGGGCTGAACACTGAAGCTTTCTTT. The chain is built from TRBV4-1 and TRBJ1-1; 7 bases agree with TRBD1. V was clipped by 4 bases and J by 0 bases; unmatched bases: 2. Germline lookup yields CDR1 MGHRA and CDR2 YSYEKL. The CDR3 contains 14 residues.

This chain connects TRBV2 to TRBJ2-7, with D hard to call. CDR3 length equals 13 residues. The V end lost 6 bases, the J end lost 3 bases, and 12 bases lay between the germline ends. Germline V gene lookup returns CDR1 SNHLY and CDR2 FYNNEI. Written as DNA, the CDR3 is TGTGCCAGCAGCGTAACACGCGGCTACGAGCAGTACTTC. This translates into CASSVTRGYEQYF. The full variable domain, completed using reference TRBV2 and TRBJ2-7, is EPEVTQTPSHQVTQMGQEVILRCVPISNHLYFYWYRQILGQKVEFLVSFYNNEISEKSEIFDDQFSVERPDGSNFTLKIRSTKLEDSAMYFCASSVTRGYEQYFGPGTRLTVT.

The CDR3 spells CASIPLATDTQYF. The CDR3 bases are TGTGCCAGCATCCCCCTAGCAACAGATACGCAGTATTTT. This chain uses TRBV5-5 with TRBJ2-3; TRBD2 is a possible D gene (5 bases). Per germline, CDR1 SGHKS and CDR2 YYEKEE (reference sequence). The CDR3 covers 13 residues. Trimming stripped 6 bases from V and 3 bases from J, with 11 bases between.

This chain joins TRBV12-3 or TRBV12-4 and TRBJ2-2, with D hard to call. Between the trimmed V and J ends, which lost 6 bases and 2 bases, there was a span of 7 bases. The CDR3 runs to 13 residues. Here the CDR3 DNA reads TGTGCCAGCAGGTGGGCTAACACCGGGGAGCTGTTTTTT. Its protein product is CASRWANTGELFF.

This clone was found once. The J gene is TRBJ2-1, the V gene TRBV27, with TRBD2 matching 8 bases. CDR3 length: 12 amino acids. V gave up 5 bases and J gave up 9 bases; unmatched junction bases: 3. The germline CDR1 and CDR2 sequences are MNHEY and SMNVEV (reference sequence). CDR3 in amino acids: CASSLAGGEQFF. CDR3 bases: TGTGCCAGCAGTCTGGCGGGGGGTGAGCAGTTCTTC.

The chain joins TRBV30 to TRBJ1-6, with D tentatively TRBD1 (6 bases). In germline, CDR1 is GTSNPN, CDR2 SVGIG (reference sequence). The V and J ends lost 0 bases and 7 bases respectively, with 10 bases between them. The CDR3 runs 14 residues. CDR3 sequence: CAWSVQGRNSPLHF. DNA for the CDR3: TGTGCCTGGAGTGTACAGGGTAGGAATTCACCCCTCCACTTT.